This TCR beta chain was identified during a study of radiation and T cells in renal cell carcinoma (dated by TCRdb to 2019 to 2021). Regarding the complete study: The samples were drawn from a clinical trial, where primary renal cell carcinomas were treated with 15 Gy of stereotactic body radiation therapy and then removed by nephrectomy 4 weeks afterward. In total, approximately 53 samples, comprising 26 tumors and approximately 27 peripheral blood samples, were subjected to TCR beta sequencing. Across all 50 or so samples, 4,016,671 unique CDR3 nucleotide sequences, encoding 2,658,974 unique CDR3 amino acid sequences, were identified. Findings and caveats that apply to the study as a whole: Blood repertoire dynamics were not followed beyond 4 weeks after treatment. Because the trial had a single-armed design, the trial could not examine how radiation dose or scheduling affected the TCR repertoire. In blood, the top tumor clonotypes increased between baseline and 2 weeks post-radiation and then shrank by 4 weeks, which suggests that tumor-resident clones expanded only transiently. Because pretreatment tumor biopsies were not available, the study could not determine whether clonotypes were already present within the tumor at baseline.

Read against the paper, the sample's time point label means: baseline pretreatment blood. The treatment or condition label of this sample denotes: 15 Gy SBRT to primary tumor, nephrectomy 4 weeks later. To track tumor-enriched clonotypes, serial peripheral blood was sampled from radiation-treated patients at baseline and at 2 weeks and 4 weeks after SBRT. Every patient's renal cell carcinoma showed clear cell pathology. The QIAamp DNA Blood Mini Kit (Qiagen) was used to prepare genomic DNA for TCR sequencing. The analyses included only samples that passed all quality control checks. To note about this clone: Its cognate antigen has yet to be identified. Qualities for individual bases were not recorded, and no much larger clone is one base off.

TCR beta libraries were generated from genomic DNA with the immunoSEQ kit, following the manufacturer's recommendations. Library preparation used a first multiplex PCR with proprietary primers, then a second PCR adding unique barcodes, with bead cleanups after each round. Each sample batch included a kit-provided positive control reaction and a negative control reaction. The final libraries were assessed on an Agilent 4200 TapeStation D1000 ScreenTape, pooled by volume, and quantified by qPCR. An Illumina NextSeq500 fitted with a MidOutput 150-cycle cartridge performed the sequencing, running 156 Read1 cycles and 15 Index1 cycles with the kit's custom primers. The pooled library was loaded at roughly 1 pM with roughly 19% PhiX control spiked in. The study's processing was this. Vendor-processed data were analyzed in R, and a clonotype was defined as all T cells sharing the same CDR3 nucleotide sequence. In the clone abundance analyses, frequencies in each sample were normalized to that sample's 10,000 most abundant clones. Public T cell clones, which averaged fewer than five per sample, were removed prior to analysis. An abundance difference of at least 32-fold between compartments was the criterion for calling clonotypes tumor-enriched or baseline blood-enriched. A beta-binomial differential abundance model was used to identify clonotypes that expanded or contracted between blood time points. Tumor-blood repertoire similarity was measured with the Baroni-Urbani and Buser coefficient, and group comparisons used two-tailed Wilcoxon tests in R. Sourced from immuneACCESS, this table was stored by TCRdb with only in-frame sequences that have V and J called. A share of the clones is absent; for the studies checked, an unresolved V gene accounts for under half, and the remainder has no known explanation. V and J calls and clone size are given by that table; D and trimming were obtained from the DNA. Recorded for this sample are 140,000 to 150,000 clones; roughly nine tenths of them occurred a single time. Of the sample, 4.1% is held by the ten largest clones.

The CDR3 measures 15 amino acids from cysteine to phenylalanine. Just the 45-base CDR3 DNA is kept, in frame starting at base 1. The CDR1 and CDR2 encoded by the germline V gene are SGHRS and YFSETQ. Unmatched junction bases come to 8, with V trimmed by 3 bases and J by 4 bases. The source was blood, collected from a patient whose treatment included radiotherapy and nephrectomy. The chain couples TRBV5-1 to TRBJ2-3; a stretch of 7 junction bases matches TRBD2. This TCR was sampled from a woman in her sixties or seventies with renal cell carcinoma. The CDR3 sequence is CASSSGGNVADTQYF. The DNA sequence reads TGCGCCAGCAGCTCCGGGGGGAACGTCGCAGATACGCAGTATTTT.